These 5 T cell receptor beta chains share one sample of origin, sequenced in a study of human T cells and chemical hapten exposure. TCRdb recomputed calls from the RACE reads with MiXCR, one row per CDR3 protein. The table has fewer than 400,000 distinct CDR3 sequences, about 7% seen once. Time point denoted: patch test 1, 2 weeks after DPC sensitization. The treatment here: therapeutic diphenylcyclopropenone sensitization with weekly scalp DPC. The specimen was whole blood, collected in connection with sensitization to the hapten diphenylcyclopropenone (DPC). The receptors shown here come from a woman aged 18-29 years with alopecia areata. Some clones in this sample may be carry-over from other donors' samples.

The genes are TRBV20-1 and TRBJ1-6; D is undetermined. CDR3 length equals 14 residues. V was trimmed by 2 bases and J by 8 bases, leaving 13 bases between them. Germline CDR1 is DFQATT and CDR2 is SNEGSKA (reference sequence). The CDR3 sequence: CSARIGIQHSPLHF. The CDR3 DNA reads as TGCAGTGCTAGAATCGGGATTCAACATTCACCCCTCCACTTT.

The chain joins TRBV9 to TRBJ1-2; no clear D gene. Germline CDR1 is SGDLS and CDR2 is YYNGEE. V was cut by 0 bases and J by 4 bases, with 13 bases left in between. The CDR3 is 15 amino acids. The CDR3 reads CASSVAEGLRYGYTF. CDR3 nucleotide sequence: TGTGCCAGCAGCGTAGCTGAAGGCCTCCGCTATGGCTACACCTTC. The full variable domain, with the rest looked up from reference TRBV9 and TRBJ1-2, is DSGVTQTPKHLITATGQRVTLRCSPRSGDLSVYWYQQSLDQGLQFLIQYYNGEERAKGNILERFSAQQFPDLHSELNLSSLELGDSALYFCASSVAEGLRYGYTFGSGTRLTVV.

This clonotype has a count of ten or more. CDR3 DNA: TGTGCCAGCAGTTTAGACCCTACCATCTACGAGCAGTACTTC. Protein: CASSLDPTIYEQYF. The chain couples TRBV28 to TRBJ2-7, with D unresolved. This CDR3 contains 14 residues. Germline CDR1 and CDR2: MDHEN and SYDVKM. Between the trimmed V and J ends, which lost 2 bases and 3 bases, there was a span of 11 bases.

J is TRBJ1-1 and V is TRBV7-9; D is ambiguous. Trimming stripped 1 base from V and 3 bases from J, with 6 bases between. This CDR3 is 13 amino acids long. Germline V gene sequence: CDR1 SEHNR, CDR2 FQNEAQ (reference sequence). The CDR3 nucleotides read TGTGCCAGCAGCTTAGAGGCCGACACTGAAGCTTTCTTT. This translates into CASSLEADTEAFF.

The chain employs TRBV3-1 and TRBJ1-6, with 7 bases that match TRBD1. Per the germline V gene, CDR1 is LGHDT and CDR2 is YNNKEL (reference sequence). This CDR3 has 14 amino acids. Germline trimming cut 6 bases from V and 6 bases from J; bases unmatched to any gene: 5. The CDR3 nucleotides read TGTGCCAGCAGTCAGGGGGTCACTAATTCACCCCTCCACTTT. Protein sequence: CASSQGVTNSPLHF.